This T cell receptor (beta chain) appears in the sequencing data of a study of control samples from healthy donors and cancer patients. Clones were read by immunoSEQ multiplex PCR, and TCRdb kept only the in-frame ones, dropping some. The sample holds 140,000 to 150,000 clones, 80% to 95% seen once. The germline CDR1 and CDR2 sequences are KGHSH and LQKENI. The V end lost 3 bases, the J end lost 6 bases, and 15 bases lay between the germline ends. The CDR3 is 15 amino acids. The clonotype originates from a man aged 18-30 years in good health. Sequencing input: blood. The V gene is TRBV18, the J gene TRBJ1-5; D may be TRBD1 (5 bases). CDR3 sequence reads: CASSPGAEPGQPQHF. DNA for the CDR3: TGTGCCAGCTCACCTGGGGCGGAGCCCGGTCAGCCCCAGCATTTT.